This T cell receptor (beta chain) was found in a study of blood T cell repertoires in COVID-19. Study background: Researchers got acute and convalescent COVID-19 samples from the United States, Italy and Spain. T cells, B-cell-depleted T cells, or PBMCs supplied cDNA or gDNA.

In the original analysis: It was from reference gene primer amplification that nucleated cell counts were estimated. Sequencing used immunoSEQ multiplex PCR; TCRdb keeps in-frame clones, though not all of them. The V and J calls and the clone size are those of that table, but D and trimming were determined from the DNA. The table has around 150,000 clones, 75% to 85% seen once. The CDR3 totals 13 residues. From germline, CDR1 is SGHRS and CDR2 YFSETQ. Deletions cut 5 bases from V and 5 bases from J, with 14 bases between. The chain joins TRBV5-1 to TRBJ2-7; D is undetermined. Sequencing was done on a sample of peripheral blood. This receptor was taken from a man between 60 and 70 years old with acute or convalescent COVID-19. The CDR3 spells CASRTSTGNEQYF. DNA of the CDR3: TGCGCCAGCAGGACCTCGACTGGTAACGAGCAGTACTTC.